The sequence of this T cell receptor beta chain was determined in a study of T cells in Graves' hyperthyroidism and ophthalmopathy. Ten or more counts support this clonotype. The CDR3 has 13 amino acids. CDR1 SQVTM and CDR2 ANQGSEA come from the germline V gene. The V end was cut by 6 bases, the J end by 7 bases, with 18 bases between. Amplified TCR beta CDR3 regions came from RNA transcripts. First-round RT-PCR targeting the TCR CDR3 was performed with the HTBI primer set. Via MiXCR, TCRdb re-called the multiplex PCR reads, giving one row per CDR3 protein. The sample holds 500,000 to 750,000 distinct CDR3 sequences; approximately 14% are singletons and the top ten take about 7%. Hyperthyroidism of Graves' type that showed no ophthalmopathy progression within 18 months was stable. Patients aged 18 to 65 had newly diagnosed hyperthyroidism that had lasted under 2 months.

The source of this sequence is a woman in her 30s with Graves' hyperthyroidism. Sequenced input: blood. This chain joins TRBV29-1 and TRBJ1-1; a weak D match, TRBD1 (5 bases). The CDR3 nucleotides read TGCAGCGTCCCCGGAGACAGCGAGGGTGAAGCTTTCTTT. This codes for CSVPGDSEGEAFF. The entire variable domain, with the rest obtained from reference TRBV29-1 and TRBJ1-1, is as follows: SAVISQKPSRDICQRGTSLTIQCQVDSQVTMMFWYRQQPGQSLTLIATANQGSEATYESGFVIDKFPISRPNLTFSTLTVSNMSPEDSSIYLCSVPGDSEGEAFFGQGTRLTVV.